This passage covers 8 T cell receptor beta chains from one sample sequenced in a study of blood T cell repertoires in COVID-19. Sequenced by immunoSEQ multiplex PCR; TCRdb stores in-frame clones only, minus some. The data contain fewer than 350,000 clones, roughly 90% of them singletons. Material: peripheral blood. Every receptor here comes from a woman aged 60-70 years with COVID-19, enrolled during active disease.

This chain joins TRBV2 and TRBJ2-1; D might be TRBD2 (6 bases). In germline, CDR1 is SNHLY, CDR2 FYNNEI. CDR3 length equals 12 residues. V was trimmed by 6 bases and J by 9 bases, leaving 12 bases between them. CDR3 nucleotide sequence: TGTGCCAGCAGGGTGGACTACGGTGAGCAGTTCTTC. It yields the protein CASRVDYGEQFF.

V and J are TRBV5-1 and TRBJ2-7; 13 bases fit TRBD2. The germline V gene has CDR1 SGHRS and CDR2 YFSETQ. J was trimmed by 3 bases and V by 5 bases; bases with no gene match: 8. The CDR3 covers 16 residues. The CDR3 reads CASRAGLAGSLYEQYF. CDR3 nucleotide sequence: TGCGCCAGCAGGGCGGGACTAGCGGGATCACTCTACGAGCAGTACTTC.

The V call is TRBV5-6, the J call TRBJ2-7; 7 positions match TRBD1. This CDR3 spans 14 amino acids. Germline CDR1 SGHDT, CDR2 YYEEEE. Trimming cost V 4 bases and J 3 bases; bases outside gene matches: 7. The CDR3 nucleotides are TGTGCCAGCAGCCCCGGGACAGTTCACTACGAGCAGTACTTC. It codes for CASSPGTVHYEQYF. Using reference TRBV5-6 and TRBJ2-7 for the parts outside the CDR3, the full variable domain is DAGVTQSPTHLIKTRGQQVTLRCSPKSGHDTVSWYQQALGQGPQFIFQYYEEEERQRGNFPDRFSGHQFPNYSSELNVNALLLGDSALYLCASSPGTVHYEQYFGPGTRLTVT.

A single count supports this clone. The chain couples TRBV19 to TRBJ2-1; tentative D call: TRBD2 (7 bases). This CDR3 has 16 amino acids. V lost 7 bases and J lost 2, with 18 bases in between. Germline V CDR1 and CDR2: LNHDA, SQIVND (reference sequence). This CDR3 reads CASIPSGGGTYNEQFF. The CDR3, as DNA: TGTGCCAGTATCCCGAGCGGCGGGGGCACCTACAATGAGCAGTTCTTC.

The chain has TRBV18 and TRBJ2-7, with no clear D. This CDR3 is built from 15 residues. Germline CDR1 reads KGHSH; CDR2 reads LQKENI. Trimming removed 6 bases at V and 0 bases at J, with 15 bases between. CDR3 protein: CASSPQRSNSYEQYF. The CDR3 DNA sequence: TGTGCCAGCTCCCCCCAGCGATCCAACTCCTACGAGCAGTACTTC. The full variable domain, its missing parts supplied by reference TRBV18 and TRBJ2-7, is NAGVMQNPRHLVRRRGQEARLRCSPMKGHSHVYWYRQLPEEGLKFMVYLQKENIIDESGMPKERFSAEFPKEGPSILRIQQVVRGDSAAYFCASSPQRSNSYEQYFGPGTRLTVT.

CDR3 sequence reads: CASSQVSEKLFF. The CDR3 region has the DNA TGCGCCAGCAGCCAAGTTAGTGAAAAACTGTTTTTT. The V call is TRBV4-1, the J call TRBJ1-4; D not certain. The germline gives CDR1 MGHRA, CDR2 YSYEKL. The CDR3 is made up of 12 amino acids. Trimming took 1 base from V and 7 from J, leaving 4 bases between them.

This chain links TRBV6-5 with TRBJ1-5; a weak D match, TRBD1 (5 bases). The CDR3 covers 14 residues. V was pared by 6 bases and J by 0 bases, with 9 bases between. The germline V gene has CDR1 MNHEY and CDR2 SVGAGI. The CDR3 is CASRGGYSNQPQHF. The CDR3 DNA reads as TGTGCCAGCAGGGGGGGATATAGCAATCAGCCCCAGCATTTT.

This chain uses TRBV18 with TRBJ2-1; a weak D match, TRBD2 (5 bases). This CDR3 contains 13 residues. CDR1 KGHSH and CDR2 LQKENI come from the germline V gene. V was clipped by 0 bases and J by 7 bases, with 7 bases between them. The CDR3 coding sequence is TGTGCCAGCTCACCACCACGGGGTAATGAGCAGTTCTTC. Its protein product is CASSPPRGNEQFF.